This paragraph reports one TCR beta chain. The antigen remains unidentified. According to the study, TCR beta libraries were built with iRepertoire HTBI primers and CDR3-region Arm-PCR. One entry per CDR3 protein results from TCRdb running MiXCR on the multiplex PCR reads. This table has more than 300,000 distinct CDR3 sequences, about 17% appearing once. The data were taken from a study of regulatory T cells in long-lasting Graves disease. Time point in this sample: newly diagnosed GD, antithyroid drugs for less than 3 months. Following extraction of RNA from PBMCs, that RNA was used to make the TCR library. Study results and caveats: Lower TCR diversity characterized persistent Graves' patients relative to newly diagnosed patients.

The same sample was also studied in work on T cells in Graves' hyperthyroidism and ophthalmopathy. That study adds: For the diagnoses, clinical symptoms, serum thyroxine and TRAb, thyroid ultrasound and orbital computed tomography were used.

The sequence came from a woman between 18 and 29 years old with Graves disease. The material sequenced was peripheral blood mononuclear cells (PBMCs), taken at new diagnosis, from a patient treated with antithyroid drugs.

The CDR3 sequence: CASSAGGVDTQYF. In DNA form, the CDR3 reads TGTGCCAGCAGCGCAGGGGGGGTAGATACGCAGTATTTT. The chain is built from TRBV5-5 and TRBJ2-3; possibly TRBD1 or TRBD2 for D (7 bases each). V gave up 4 bases and J gave up 5 bases, with 11 bases separating them. Looked up from germline, CDR1 is SGHKS and CDR2 is YYEKEE (reference sequence). The CDR3 is 13 residues long.